The sequence of this T cell receptor beta chain was determined in a study of cytomegalovirus exposure and HLA in healthy donors. Use of 60 Vbeta and 13 Jbeta primers characterized the PCR. Produced via immunoSEQ multiplex PCR; TCRdb's table is partial and in-frame only. The repertoire includes some 89,000 clones, 60% to 80% of them detected once, and under 8.5% sits in the top ten. The CDR3 spans 16 residues. Germline assignment: CDR1 LGHNA and CDR2 YSLEER. Trimming removed 1 base from V and 2 bases from J; junction bases left unmatched: 7. Sequenced material: PBMCs. The source is a man aged 55-75 years in good health and CMV-seronegative. This chain links TRBV4-3 with TRBJ1-1; 7 bases fit TRBD1. The chain's CDR3 is CASSQVGGQRNTEAFF. Here the CDR3 DNA reads TGCGCCAGCAGCCAAGTCGGGGGACAGCGAAACACTGAAGCTTTCTTT.